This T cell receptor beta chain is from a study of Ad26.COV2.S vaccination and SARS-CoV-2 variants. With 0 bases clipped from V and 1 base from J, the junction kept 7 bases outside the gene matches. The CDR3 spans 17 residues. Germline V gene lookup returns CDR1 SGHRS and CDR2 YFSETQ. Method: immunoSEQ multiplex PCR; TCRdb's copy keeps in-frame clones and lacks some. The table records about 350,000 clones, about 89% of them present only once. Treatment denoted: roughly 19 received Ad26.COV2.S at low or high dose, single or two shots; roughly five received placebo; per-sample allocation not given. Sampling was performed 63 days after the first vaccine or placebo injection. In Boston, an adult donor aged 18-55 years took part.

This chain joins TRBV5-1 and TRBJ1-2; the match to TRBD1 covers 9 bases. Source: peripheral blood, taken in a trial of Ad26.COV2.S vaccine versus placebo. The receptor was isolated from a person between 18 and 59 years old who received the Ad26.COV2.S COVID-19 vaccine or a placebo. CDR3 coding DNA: TGCGCCAGCAGCTTGGTGACAGGGGGACAAATTAACTATGGCTACACCTTC. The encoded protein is CASSLVTGGQINYGYTF.